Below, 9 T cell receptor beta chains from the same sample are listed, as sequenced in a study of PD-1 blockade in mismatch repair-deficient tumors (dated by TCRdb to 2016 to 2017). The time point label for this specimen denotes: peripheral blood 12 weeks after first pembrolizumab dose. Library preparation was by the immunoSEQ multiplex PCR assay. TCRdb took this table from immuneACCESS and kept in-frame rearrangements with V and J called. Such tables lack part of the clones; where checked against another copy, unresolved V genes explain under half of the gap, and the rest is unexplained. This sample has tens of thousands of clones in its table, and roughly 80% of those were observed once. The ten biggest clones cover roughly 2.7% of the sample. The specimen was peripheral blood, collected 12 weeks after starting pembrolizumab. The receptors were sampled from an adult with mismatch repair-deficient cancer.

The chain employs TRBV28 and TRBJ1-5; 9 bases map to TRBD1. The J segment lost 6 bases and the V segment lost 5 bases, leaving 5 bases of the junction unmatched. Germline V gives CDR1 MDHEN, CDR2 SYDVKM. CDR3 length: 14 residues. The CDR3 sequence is CASSPGTGLQPQHF. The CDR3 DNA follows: TGTGCCAGCAGTCCCGGGACAGGGCTTCAGCCCCAGCATTTT.

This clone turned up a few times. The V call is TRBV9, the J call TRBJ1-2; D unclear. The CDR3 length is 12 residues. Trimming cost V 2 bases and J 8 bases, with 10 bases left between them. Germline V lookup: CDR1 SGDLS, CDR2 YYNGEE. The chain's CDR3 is CASSVTGGGYTF. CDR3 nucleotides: TGTGCCAGCAGCGTCACCGGAGGGGGCTACACCTTC.

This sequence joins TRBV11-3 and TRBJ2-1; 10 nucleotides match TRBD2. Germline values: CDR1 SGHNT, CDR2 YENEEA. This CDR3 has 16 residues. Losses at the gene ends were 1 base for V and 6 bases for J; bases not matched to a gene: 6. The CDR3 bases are TGTGCCAGCAGCTTAGGTCGGACTAGCGGAGGCAATGAGCAGTTCTTC. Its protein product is CASSLGRTSGGNEQFF. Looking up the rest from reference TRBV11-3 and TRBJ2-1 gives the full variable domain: EAGVVQSPRYKIIEKKQPVAFWCNPISGHNTLYWYLQNLGQGPELLIRYENEEAVDDSQLPKDRFSAERLKGVDSTLKIQPAELGDSAVYLCASSLGRTSGGNEQFFGPGTRLTVL.

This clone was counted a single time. The CDR3 sequence is CASSPDRDSYNEQFF. The DNA for the CDR3 is TGTGCCAGCTCACCAGACAGGGACTCATACAATGAGCAGTTCTTC. J is TRBJ2-1 and V is TRBV18; possible D gene TRBD1, 7 bases. The germline V and J ends were trimmed by 2 bases and 4 bases, with 12 bases remaining between them. The germline V gene has CDR1 KGHSH and CDR2 LQKENI. This CDR3 is built from 15 residues.

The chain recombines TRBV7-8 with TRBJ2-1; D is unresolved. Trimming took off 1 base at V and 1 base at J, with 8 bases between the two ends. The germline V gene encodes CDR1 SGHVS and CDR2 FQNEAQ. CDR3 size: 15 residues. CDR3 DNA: TGTGCCAGCAGCTTAGAAGGCAGATCCTACAATGAGCAGTTCTTC. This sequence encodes CASSLEGRSYNEQFF.

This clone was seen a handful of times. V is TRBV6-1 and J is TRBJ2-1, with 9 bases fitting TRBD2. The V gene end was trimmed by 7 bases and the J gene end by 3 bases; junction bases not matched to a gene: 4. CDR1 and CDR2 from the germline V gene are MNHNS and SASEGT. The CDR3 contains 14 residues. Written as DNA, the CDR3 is TGTGCCAGCACCGGACTAGCGTTCTACAATGAGCAGTTCTTC. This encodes CASTGLAFYNEQFF.

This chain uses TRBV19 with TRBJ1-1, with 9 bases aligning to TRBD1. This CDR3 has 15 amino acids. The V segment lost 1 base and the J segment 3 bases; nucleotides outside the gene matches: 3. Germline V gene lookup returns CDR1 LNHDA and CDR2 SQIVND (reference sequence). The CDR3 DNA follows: TGTGCCAGTAGTATAGCACAGGGGGCGTACACTGAAGCTTTCTTT. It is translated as CASSIAQGAYTEAFF.

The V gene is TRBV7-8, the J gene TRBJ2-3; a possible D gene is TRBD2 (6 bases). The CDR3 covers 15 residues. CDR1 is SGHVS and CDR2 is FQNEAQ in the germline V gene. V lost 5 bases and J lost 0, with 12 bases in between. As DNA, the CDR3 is TGTGCCAGCAGCCCGAACAGCGGGAGCACAGATACGCAGTATTTT. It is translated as CASSPNSGSTDTQYF.

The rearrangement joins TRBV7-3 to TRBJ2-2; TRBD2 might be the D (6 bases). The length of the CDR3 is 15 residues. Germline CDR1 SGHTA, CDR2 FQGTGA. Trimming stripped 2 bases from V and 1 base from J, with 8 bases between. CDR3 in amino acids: CASSLAGKNTGELFF. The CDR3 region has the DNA TGTGCCAGCAGCTTAGCGGGGAAGAACACCGGGGAGCTGTTTTTT. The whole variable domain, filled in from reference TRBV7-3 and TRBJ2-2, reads GAGVSQTPSNKVTEKGKYVELRCDPISGHTALYWYRQSLGQGPEFLIYFQGTGAADDSGLPNDRFFAVRPEGSVSTLKIQRTERGDSAVYLCASSLAGKNTGELFFGEGSRLTVL.